Listed below are T cell receptor beta chains from one sample, sequenced in a study of T cell responses to AZD1222 COVID-19 vaccine. Repertoires were generated with immunoSEQ multiplex PCR, while TCRdb's copy carries only in-frame clones and drops some. Of fewer than 150,000 clones in the sample, about 89% were seen once. The source was peripheral blood, collected 28 days after the second AZD1222 dose. These receptors originate from an adult who received the AZD1222 COVID-19 vaccine. Both conserved end residues are part of each CDR3. A D gene is named only where the DNA matches it firmly. Some rows mark clone size as missing; the rest say once, few, many or name a class of expanded clone.

size	J	D	V	DNA	CDR3
-	TRBJ1-2	-	TRBV25-1	TGTGCCAGCAGTGAAGGGGCCGCTATCTATGGCTACACCTTC	CASSEGAAIYGYTF
-	TRBJ2-1	-	TRBV9	TGTGCCAGCAGCGTACAGGGACGGGAGCAGTTCTTC	CASSVQGREQFF
-	TRBJ2-7	-	TRBV14	TGTGCCAGCAGCCCTCCAGGGTACGAGCAGTACTTC	CASSPPGYEQYF
-	TRBJ2-7	TRBD1	TRBV27	TGTGCCAGCAGTTTATCTCGCGGACAGGGGTACGAGCAGTACTTC	CASSLSRGQGYEQYF
-	TRBJ2-3	-	TRBV30	TGTGCCTTCAGCCGGGACAACACAGATACGCAGTATTTT	CAFSRDNTDTQYF
-	TRBJ2-1	TRBD1	TRBV5-1	TGCGCCAGCAGAGGACAGGGGGCTTCCAATGAGCAGTTCTTC	CASRGQGASNEQFF
-	TRBJ2-7	-	TRBV7-3	TGTGCCAGCAGTTTAGACCCACAGCGCTCCTACGAGCAGTACTTC	CASSLDPQRSYEQYF
once	TRBJ2-1	-	TRBV27	TGTGCCAGCAGTTCCATCCGAGGGGGGCGGGGTGAGCAGTTCTTC	CASSSIRGGRGEQFF
-	TRBJ2-7	-	TRBV6-2/TRBV6-3	TGTGCCAGCAGTTGGGGTCTCGAGCAGTACTTC	CASSWGLEQYF
-	TRBJ2-5	-	TRBV11-3	TGTGCCAGCAGCTTAGATCCGAGGACAGCCTACCAAGAGACCCAGTACTTC	CASSLDPRTAYQETQYF
-	TRBJ2-3	-	TRBV2	TGTGCCAGCAGCGGGGCCACAGATACGCAGTATTTT	CASSGATDTQYF
-	TRBJ2-1	-	TRBV11-3	TGTGCCAGCAGCTCTCAAAACCCCGCAACAGGGACGGGGTTCTTC	CASSSQNPATGTGFF
-	TRBJ1-2	TRBD1	TRBV14	TGTGCCAGCAGCCAAGAGACAGGGGGCTATGGCTACACCTTC	CASSQETGGYGYTF
-	TRBJ2-7	-	TRBV7-9	TGTGCCAGCAGCAATTATTTCTACGAGCAGTACTTC	CASSNYFYEQYF
-	TRBJ2-2	TRBD1	TRBV10-1	TGCGCCAGCAGCGGACAGGGCTCCGGGGAGCTGTTTTTT	CASSGQGSGELFF
-	TRBJ1-5	-	TRBV11-3	TGTGCCAGCAGCTTGGGGAATCAGCCCCAGCATTTT	CASSLGNQPQHF
-	TRBJ2-5	-	TRBV25-1	TGTGCCAGCAGTGAGAGGTATGAGACCCAGTACTTC	CASSERYETQYF